These 10 T cell receptor beta chains share one sample of origin, sequenced in a study of cytomegalovirus exposure and HLA in healthy donors (dated by TCRdb to 2015 to 2018). The method behind the library was the immunoSEQ multiplex PCR assay. For the multiplex PCR, a mixture combining 60 forward primers for TCR Vbeta segments and 13 reverse primers for TCR Jbeta segments was used. Here the immuneACCESS table is served through TCRdb, limited to in-frame sequences with V and J called. Missing clones are a known gap in these copies; in checked studies unresolved V genes cover under half, and the rest lacks a known reason. Recorded for this sample are roughly 120,000 clones; about 73% of them occurred a single time. The ten largest clones add up to 8.2% of the sample. The source material was PBMCs. These receptors came from a woman aged 40-49 years in good health and CMV-seropositive.

The chain uses TRBV25-1 and TRBJ1-2; D possibly corresponds to TRBD1 (5 bases). The CDR3 is 14 amino acids. Germline assignment: CDR1 MGHDK and CDR2 SYGVNS. Trimming pared 4 bases from V and 6 bases from J, leaving 15 bases between. CDR3 coding DNA: TGTGCCAGCAGTGGGGGGGTGGGTATGGATGGCTACACCTTC. Encoded protein: CASSGGVGMDGYTF.

The chain joins TRBV7-2 to TRBJ1-3; a possible D gene is TRBD1 (6 bases). The CDR3 loop spans 16 amino acids. Germline V gene lookup returns CDR1 SGHTA and CDR2 FQGNSA. V lost 0 bases, J lost 7 bases, and 16 bases lay in between. The CDR3 loop is CASSLARGAGRNTIYF. CDR3 sequence (DNA): TGTGCCAGCAGCTTAGCGCGGGGGGCAGGGAGGAACACCATATATTTT.

The rearrangement links TRBV29-1 to TRBJ2-1; TRBD1 aligns across 8 bases. CDR1 SQVTM and CDR2 ANQGSEA come from the germline V gene. Unmatched junction bases numbered 3, after V lost 3 bases and J lost 2 bases. The CDR3 consists of 14 residues. The DNA of the CDR3 is TGCAGCGTTGAGTTGGGACAGGCCTACAATGAGCAGTTCTTC. Translating gives CSVELGQAYNEQFF.

As to this clone: Other nucleotide sequences from this sample produce the same CDR3. The chain recombines TRBV5-1 with TRBJ2-7, with 8 bases lining up with TRBD1. Germline CDR1 is SGHRS and CDR2 is YFSETQ. The CDR3 runs to 14 residues. The V segment lost 4 bases and the J segment 3 bases; nucleotides outside the gene matches: 6. CDR3 amino acids: CASSPTGGSYEQYF. DNA of the CDR3: TGCGCCAGCAGCCCAACAGGGGGTAGCTACGAGCAGTACTTC.

The chain employs TRBV5-1 and TRBJ1-6; D call uncertain. V was cut by 7 bases and J by 10 bases, with 15 bases left in between. Germline V lookup: CDR1 SGHRS, CDR2 YFSETQ. The CDR3 spans 13 residues. The CDR3 nucleotides are TGCGCCAGCGCCTACGGCGGTGGGTCACCCCTCCACTTT. As protein: CASAYGGGSPLHF. Full variable domain (missing parts from reference TRBV5-1 and TRBJ1-6): KAGVTQTPRYLIKTRGQQVTLSCSPISGHRSVSWYQQTPGQGLQFLFEYFSETQRNKGNFPGRFSGRQFSNSRSEMNVSTLELGDSALYLCASAYGGGSPLHFGNGTRLTVT.

The chain uses TRBV7-9 and TRBJ1-5, with 12 bases lining up with TRBD1. The trim removed 5 bases at V and 8 bases at J, leaving 7 bases unmatched. Germline V gives CDR1 SEHNR, CDR2 FQNEAQ (reference sequence). This CDR3 spans 15 amino acids. This CDR3 is CASSAPGQGAEPQHF. CDR3 DNA sequence: TGTGCCAGCAGCGCGCCGGGACAGGGGGCTGAGCCCCAGCATTTT.

The V call is TRBV7-2, the J call TRBJ2-1; 7 bases are a match to TRBD1. Per germline, CDR1 SGHTA and CDR2 FQGNSA. With 5 bases clipped from V and 5 bases from J, the junction kept 9 bases outside the gene matches. The CDR3 extends over 15 amino acids. DNA of the CDR3: TGTGCCAGCAGCACAACAGGGGTTAAGGACAATGAGCAGTTCTTC. Amino acids: CASSTTGVKDNEQFF. Combining the CDR3 with reference TRBV7-2 and TRBJ2-1 gives the whole variable domain GAGVSQSPSNKVTEKGKDVELRCDPISGHTALYWYRQSLGQGLEFLIYFQGNSAPDKSGLPSDRFSAERTGGSVSTLTIQRTQQEDSAVYLCASSTTGVKDNEQFFGPGTRLTVL.

This chain links TRBV5-1 with TRBJ1-4, with 9 bases identical to TRBD1. The V segment lost 2 bases and the J segment 14 bases; nucleotides outside the gene matches: 10. Germline V gene lookup returns CDR1 SGHRS and CDR2 YFSETQ. The CDR3 spans 14 residues. CDR3 sequence: CASSLDTGTGFLFF. CDR3 bases: TGCGCCAGCAGCTTAGATACCGGGACAGGGTTTCTGTTTTTT.

This sequence joins TRBV7-2 and TRBJ2-7; D is perhaps TRBD1 (6 bases). The V gene's germline CDR1 is SGHTA and CDR2 FQGNSA. V was cut by 5 bases and J by 13 bases, with 15 bases left in between. The CDR3 is 11 residues long. The chain's CDR3 is CASSNDRRLYF. CDR3 in DNA: TGTGCCAGCAGCAACGACAGGCGCCTTTACTTC.

The J gene is TRBJ1-2, the V gene TRBV6-1; TRBD1 is a possible D gene (6 bases). Deletions cut 6 bases from V and 4 bases from J, with 18 bases between. Looked up from germline, CDR1 is MNHNS and CDR2 is SASEGT. The CDR3 totals 15 residues. CDR3 sequence (DNA): TGTGCCAGCAGCCCGGACACAGGGAGTTTCTATGGCTACACCTTC. It specifies CASSPDTGSFYGYTF.